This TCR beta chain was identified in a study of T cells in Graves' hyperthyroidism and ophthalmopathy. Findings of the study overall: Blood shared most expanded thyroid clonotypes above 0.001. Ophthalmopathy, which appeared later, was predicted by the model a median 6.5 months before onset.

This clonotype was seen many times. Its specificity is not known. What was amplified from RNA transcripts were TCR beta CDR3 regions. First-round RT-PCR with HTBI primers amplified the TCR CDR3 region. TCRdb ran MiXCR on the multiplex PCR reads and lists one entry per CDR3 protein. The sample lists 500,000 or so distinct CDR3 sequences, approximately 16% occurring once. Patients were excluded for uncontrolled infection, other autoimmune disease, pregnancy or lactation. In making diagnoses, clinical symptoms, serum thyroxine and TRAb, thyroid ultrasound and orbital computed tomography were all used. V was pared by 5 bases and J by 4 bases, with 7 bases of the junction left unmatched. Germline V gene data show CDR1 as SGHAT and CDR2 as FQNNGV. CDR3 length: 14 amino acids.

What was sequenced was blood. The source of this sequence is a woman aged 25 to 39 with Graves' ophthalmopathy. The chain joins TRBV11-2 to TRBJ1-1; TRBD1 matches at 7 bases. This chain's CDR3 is CASSPRQGGTEAFF. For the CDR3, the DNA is TGTGCCAGCAGCCCCCGACAGGGTGGCACTGAAGCTTTCTTT.